Each of the 4 T cell receptor beta chains below was sequenced from the same sample in a study of Ad26.COV2.S vaccination and SARS-CoV-2 variants. Sequencing used immunoSEQ multiplex PCR; TCRdb keeps in-frame clones, though not all of them. Of about 350,000 clones detected, more than 75% appear once; the ten largest clones hold 3.3%. Noted treatment: roughly 19 received Ad26.COV2.S at low or high dose, single or two shots; 5 received placebo; per-sample allocation not given. Repertoires come from day 63 after the first vaccine or placebo injection. Sequencing was performed on peripheral blood, taken in a trial of Ad26.COV2.S vaccine versus placebo. The source of these receptors is a person aged 18-60 years who received the Ad26.COV2.S COVID-19 vaccine or a placebo.

This sequence joins TRBV7-9 and TRBJ1-1; no reliable D call. The CDR3 length is 9 residues. Germline V CDR1 and CDR2: SEHNR, FQNEAQ (reference sequence). V was clipped by 5 bases and J by 12 bases, with 7 bases between them. CDR3 coding DNA: TGTGCCAGCAGCCCCGATTCTTTCTTT. Protein: CASSPDSFF. Full variable domain (missing parts from reference TRBV7-9 and TRBJ1-1): DTGVSQNPRHKITKRGQNVTFRCDPISEHNRLYWYRQTLGQGPEFLTYFQNEAQLEKSRLLSDRFSAERPKGSFSTLEIQRTEQGDSAMYLCASSPDSFFGQGTRLTVV.

This CDR3 reads CASSFRSSEDTQYF. In DNA, the CDR3 is TGTGCCAGCAGCTTTAGGTCTAGCGAAGATACGCAGTATTTT. The rearrangement uses TRBV7-2 and TRBJ2-3; D may be TRBD2 (6 bases). V gave up 3 bases and J gave up 5 bases, with 12 bases separating them. Germline V lookup: CDR1 SGHTA, CDR2 FQGNSA. This CDR3 has 14 amino acids. Combining the CDR3 with reference TRBV7-2 and TRBJ2-3 gives the whole variable domain GAGVSQSPSNKVTEKGKDVELRCDPISGHTALYWYRQSLGQGLEFLIYFQGNSAPDKSGLPSDRFSAERTGGSVSTLTIQRTQQEDSAVYLCASSFRSSEDTQYFGPGTRLTVL.

CDR3 in amino acids: CAARQGNTGELFF. CDR3 DNA: TGTGCTGCCAGACAGGGAAACACCGGGGAGCTGTTTTTT. The chain joins TRBV7-7 to TRBJ2-2; TRBD1 matches 7 bases. Germline loops: CDR1 SSHAT, CDR2 FNYEAQ (reference sequence). The CDR3 runs 13 residues. Full variable domain (rest looked up from reference TRBV7-7 and TRBJ2-2): GAGVSQSPRYKVTKRGQDVTLRCDPISSHATLYWYQQALGQGPEFLTYFNYEAQPDKSGLPSDRFSAERPEGSISTLTIQRTEQRDSAMYRCAARQGNTGELFFGEGSRLTVL.

This clone came up a few times. The rearrangement links TRBV9 to TRBJ2-5; 12 bases match TRBD1. This CDR3 region has 17 residues. Germline CDR1 and CDR2: SGDLS and YYNGEE. The trim removed 0 bases at V and 5 bases at J, leaving 8 bases unmatched. The DNA of the CDR3 is TGTGCCAGCAGCGTAGCCGGGACAGGGGGCTTTGGGGAGACCCAGTACTTC. Its protein is CASSVAGTGGFGETQYF.